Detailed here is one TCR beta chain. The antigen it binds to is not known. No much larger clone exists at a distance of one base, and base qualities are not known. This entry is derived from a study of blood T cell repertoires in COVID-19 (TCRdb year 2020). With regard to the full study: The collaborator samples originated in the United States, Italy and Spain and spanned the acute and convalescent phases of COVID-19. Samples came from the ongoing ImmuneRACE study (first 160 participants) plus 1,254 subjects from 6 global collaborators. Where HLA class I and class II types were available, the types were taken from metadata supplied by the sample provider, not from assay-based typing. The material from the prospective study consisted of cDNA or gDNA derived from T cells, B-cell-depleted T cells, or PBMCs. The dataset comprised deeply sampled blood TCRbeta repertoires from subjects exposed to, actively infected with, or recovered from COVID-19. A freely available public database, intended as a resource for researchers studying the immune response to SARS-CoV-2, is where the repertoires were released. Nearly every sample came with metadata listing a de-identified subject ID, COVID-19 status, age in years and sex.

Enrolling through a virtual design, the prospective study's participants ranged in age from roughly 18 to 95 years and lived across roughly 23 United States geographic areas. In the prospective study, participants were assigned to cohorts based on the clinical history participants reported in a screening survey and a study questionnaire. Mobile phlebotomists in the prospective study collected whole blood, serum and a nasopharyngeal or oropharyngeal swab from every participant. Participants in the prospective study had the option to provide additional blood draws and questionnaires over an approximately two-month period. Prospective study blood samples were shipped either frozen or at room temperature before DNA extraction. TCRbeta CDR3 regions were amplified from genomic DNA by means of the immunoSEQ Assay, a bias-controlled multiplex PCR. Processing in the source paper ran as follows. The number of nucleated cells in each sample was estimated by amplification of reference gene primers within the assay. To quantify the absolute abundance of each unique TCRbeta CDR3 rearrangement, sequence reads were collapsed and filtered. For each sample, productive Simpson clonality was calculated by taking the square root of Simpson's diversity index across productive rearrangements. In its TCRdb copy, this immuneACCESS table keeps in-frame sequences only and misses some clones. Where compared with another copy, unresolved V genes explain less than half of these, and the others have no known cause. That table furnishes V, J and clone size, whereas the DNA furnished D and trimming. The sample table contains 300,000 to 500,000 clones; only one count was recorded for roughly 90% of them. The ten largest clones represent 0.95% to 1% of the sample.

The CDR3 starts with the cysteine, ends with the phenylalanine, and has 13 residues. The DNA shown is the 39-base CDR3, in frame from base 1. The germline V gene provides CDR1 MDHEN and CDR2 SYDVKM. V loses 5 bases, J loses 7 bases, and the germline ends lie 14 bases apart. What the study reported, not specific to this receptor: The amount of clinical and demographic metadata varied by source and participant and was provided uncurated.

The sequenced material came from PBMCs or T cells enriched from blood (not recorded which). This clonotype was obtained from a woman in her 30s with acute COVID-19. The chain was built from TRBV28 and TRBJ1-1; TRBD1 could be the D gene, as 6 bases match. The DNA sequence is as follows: TGTGCCAGCAGTGCCGGGACACCCCTTGAAGCTTTCTTT. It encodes CASSAGTPLEAFF.